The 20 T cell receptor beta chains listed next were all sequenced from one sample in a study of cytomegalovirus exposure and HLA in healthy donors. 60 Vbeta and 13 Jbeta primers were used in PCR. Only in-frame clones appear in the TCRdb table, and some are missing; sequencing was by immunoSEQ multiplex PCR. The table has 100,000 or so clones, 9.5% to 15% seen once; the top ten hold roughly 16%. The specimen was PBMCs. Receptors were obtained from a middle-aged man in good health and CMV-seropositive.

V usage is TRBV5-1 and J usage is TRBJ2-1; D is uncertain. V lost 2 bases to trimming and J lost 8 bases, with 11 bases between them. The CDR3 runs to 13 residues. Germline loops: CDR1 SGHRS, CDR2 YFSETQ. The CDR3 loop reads CASSFFSADEQFF. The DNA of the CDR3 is TGCGCCAGCAGCTTCTTTTCGGCGGATGAGCAGTTCTTC. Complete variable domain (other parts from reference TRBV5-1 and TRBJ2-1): KAGVTQTPRYLIKTRGQQVTLSCSPISGHRSVSWYQQTPGQGLQFLFEYFSETQRNKGNFPGRFSGRQFSNSRSEMNVSTLELGDSALYLCASSFFSADEQFFGPGTRLTVL.

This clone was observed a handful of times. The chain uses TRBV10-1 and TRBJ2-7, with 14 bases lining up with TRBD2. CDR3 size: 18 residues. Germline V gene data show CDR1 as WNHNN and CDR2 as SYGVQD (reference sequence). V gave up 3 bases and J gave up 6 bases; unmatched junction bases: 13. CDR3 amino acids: CASSEGLAGGSVLREQYF. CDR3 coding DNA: TGCGCCAGCAGTGAAGGACTAGCGGGAGGATCCGTGCTTCGCGAGCAGTACTTC.

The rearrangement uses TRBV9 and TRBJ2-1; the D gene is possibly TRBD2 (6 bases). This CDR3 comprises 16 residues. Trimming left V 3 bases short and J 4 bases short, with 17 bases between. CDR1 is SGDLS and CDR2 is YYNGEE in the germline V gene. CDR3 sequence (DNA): TGTGCCAGCAGCGCGGACCCGGACTACCAGTACAATGAGCAGTTCTTC. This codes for CASSADPDYQYNEQFF.

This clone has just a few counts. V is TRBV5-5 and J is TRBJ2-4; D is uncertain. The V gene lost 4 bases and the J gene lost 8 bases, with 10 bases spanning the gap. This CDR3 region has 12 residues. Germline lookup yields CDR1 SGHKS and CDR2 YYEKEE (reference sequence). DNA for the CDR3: TGTGCCAGCAGCCTGCCGGTAGACATTCAGTACTTC. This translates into CASSLPVDIQYF.

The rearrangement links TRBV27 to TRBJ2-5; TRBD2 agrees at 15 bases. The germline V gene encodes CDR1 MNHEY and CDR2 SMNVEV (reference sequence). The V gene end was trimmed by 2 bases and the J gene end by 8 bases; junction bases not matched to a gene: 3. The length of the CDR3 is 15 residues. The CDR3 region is CASSLGTSGRNTQYF. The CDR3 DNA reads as TGTGCCAGCAGTTTAGGGACTAGCGGGAGGAACACCCAGTACTTC.

CDR3 nucleotide sequence: TGTGCCAGCAGCCCCCCCCGGAGCTCCTACGAGCAGTACTTC. Translated: CASSPPRSSYEQYF. The chain employs TRBV28 and TRBJ2-7; D gene uncertain. V dropped 6 bases and J dropped 0 bases, with 12 bases sitting between them. Germline CDR1 is MDHEN and CDR2 is SYDVKM. CDR3 length equals 14 residues.

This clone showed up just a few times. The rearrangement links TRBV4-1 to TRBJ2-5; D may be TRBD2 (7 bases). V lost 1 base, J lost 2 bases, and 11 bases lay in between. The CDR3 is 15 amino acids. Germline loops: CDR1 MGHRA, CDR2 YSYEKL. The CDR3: CASSQVEGGQETQYF. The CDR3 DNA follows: TGCGCCAGCAGCCAAGTGGAGGGGGGGCAAGAGACCCAGTACTTC.

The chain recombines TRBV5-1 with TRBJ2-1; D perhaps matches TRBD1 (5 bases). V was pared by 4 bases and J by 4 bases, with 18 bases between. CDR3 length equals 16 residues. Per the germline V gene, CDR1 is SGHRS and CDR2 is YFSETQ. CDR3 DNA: TGCGCCAGCAGCCTTCAGGGCGGTTACATGTACAATGAGCAGTTCTTC. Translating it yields CASSLQGGYMYNEQFF.

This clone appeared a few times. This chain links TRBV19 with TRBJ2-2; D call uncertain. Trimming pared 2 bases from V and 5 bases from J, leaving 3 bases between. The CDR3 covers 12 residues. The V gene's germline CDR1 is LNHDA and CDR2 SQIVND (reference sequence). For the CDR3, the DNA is TGTGCCAGTAGTATATTAACCGGGGAGCTGTTTTTT. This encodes CASSILTGELFF.

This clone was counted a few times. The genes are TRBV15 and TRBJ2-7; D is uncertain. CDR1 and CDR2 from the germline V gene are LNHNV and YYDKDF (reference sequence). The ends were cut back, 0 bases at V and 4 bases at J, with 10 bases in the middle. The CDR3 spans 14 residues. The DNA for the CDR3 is TGTGCCACCAGCAGAGATCCGACTTCATACGAGCAGTACTTC. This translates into CATSRDPTSYEQYF.

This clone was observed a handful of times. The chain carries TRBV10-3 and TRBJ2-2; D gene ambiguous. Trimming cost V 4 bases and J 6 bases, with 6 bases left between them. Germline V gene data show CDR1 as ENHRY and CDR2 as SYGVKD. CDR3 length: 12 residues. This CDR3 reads CAISAGPGELFF. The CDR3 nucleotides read TGTGCCATCAGTGCGGGTCCCGGGGAGCTGTTTTTT.

The CDR3 loop reads CAISEGRQRYGYTF. CDR3 sequence (DNA): TGTGCCATCAGTGAGGGCAGGCAAAGATATGGCTACACCTTC. This chain connects TRBV10-3 to TRBJ1-2; D remains ambiguous. Trimming took off 2 bases at V and 5 bases at J, with 12 bases between the two ends. The germline gives CDR1 ENHRY, CDR2 SYGVKD. The CDR3 is 14 residues long.

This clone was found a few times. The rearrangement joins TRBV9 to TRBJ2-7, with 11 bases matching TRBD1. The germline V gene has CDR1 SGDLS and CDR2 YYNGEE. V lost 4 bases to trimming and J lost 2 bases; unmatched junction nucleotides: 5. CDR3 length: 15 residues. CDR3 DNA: TGTGCCAGCAGCCCGGGACAGGGGGGAACCTACGAGCAGTACTTC. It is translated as CASSPGQGGTYEQYF.

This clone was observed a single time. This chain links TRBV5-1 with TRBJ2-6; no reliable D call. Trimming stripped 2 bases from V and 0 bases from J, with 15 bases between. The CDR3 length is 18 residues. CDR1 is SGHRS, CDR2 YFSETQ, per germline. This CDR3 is CASSFGEAVSSGANVLTF. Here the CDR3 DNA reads TGCGCCAGCAGCTTCGGCGAGGCGGTTTCCTCTGGGGCCAACGTCCTGACTTTC.

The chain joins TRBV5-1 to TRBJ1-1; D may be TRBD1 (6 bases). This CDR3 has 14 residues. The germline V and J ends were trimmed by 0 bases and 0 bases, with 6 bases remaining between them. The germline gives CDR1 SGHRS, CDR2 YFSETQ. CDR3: CASSLEGVNTEAFF. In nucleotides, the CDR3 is TGCGCCAGCAGCTTGGAGGGGGTGAACACTGAAGCTTTCTTT.

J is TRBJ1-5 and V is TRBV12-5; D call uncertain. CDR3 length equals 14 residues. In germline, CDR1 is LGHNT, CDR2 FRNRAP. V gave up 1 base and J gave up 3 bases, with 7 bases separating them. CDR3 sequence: CASGLGAYNQPQHF. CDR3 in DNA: TGTGCTAGTGGTTTGGGGGCCTACAATCAGCCCCAGCATTTT.

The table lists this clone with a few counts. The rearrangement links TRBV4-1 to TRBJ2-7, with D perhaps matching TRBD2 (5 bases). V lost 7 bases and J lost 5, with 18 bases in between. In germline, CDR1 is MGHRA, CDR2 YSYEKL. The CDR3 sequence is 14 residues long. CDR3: CASTHSSSSDEQYF. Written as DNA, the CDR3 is TGCGCCAGCACTCACTCAAGCAGTAGCGACGAGCAGTACTTC.

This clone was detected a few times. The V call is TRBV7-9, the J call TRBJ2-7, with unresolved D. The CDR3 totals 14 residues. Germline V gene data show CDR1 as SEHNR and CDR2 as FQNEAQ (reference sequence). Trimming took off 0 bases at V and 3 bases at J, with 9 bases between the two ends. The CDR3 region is CASSLAYGGYEQYF. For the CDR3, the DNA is TGTGCCAGCAGCTTAGCATATGGCGGCTACGAGCAGTACTTC.

The CDR3 here is CASSLGLAAYEQYF. The CDR3 region has the DNA TGTGCCAGCAGCCTCGGACTAGCGGCCTACGAGCAGTACTTC. The rearrangement joins TRBV9 to TRBJ2-7; 10 bases align to TRBD2. V was pared by 4 bases and J by 2 bases, with 3 bases of the junction left unmatched. Germline V gene data show CDR1 as SGDLS and CDR2 as YYNGEE. This CDR3 is built from 14 residues.

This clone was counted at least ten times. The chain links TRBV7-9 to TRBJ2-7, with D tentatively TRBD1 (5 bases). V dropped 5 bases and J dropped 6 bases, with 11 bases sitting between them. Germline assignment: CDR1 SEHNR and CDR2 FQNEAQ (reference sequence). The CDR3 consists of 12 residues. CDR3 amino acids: CASSVDSSEQYF. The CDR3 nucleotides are TGTGCCAGCAGCGTAGACAGTAGCGAGCAGTACTTC.